The 22 T cell receptor beta chains in this list originate from one sample, sequenced in a study of shared clonotypes between healthy human individuals. Data came from immunoSEQ multiplex PCR; TCRdb stores just in-frame clones and leaves some out. The table lists roughly 1.4 million clones, approximately 98.5% of them singletons. The material sequenced was naive CD4+ T cells sorted from blood. The subset: CD45RA+ positively selected. All receptors come from a man aged 25-40 years in good health.

The CDR3, as DNA: TGTGCCAGTAGTTGGGGGCGGGCTCAGCCCCAGCATTTT. This encodes CASSWGRAQPQHF. V is TRBV19 and J is TRBJ1-5; maybe TRBD1 (6 bases). Deletions cut 5 bases from V and 6 bases from J, with 11 bases between. The CDR3 spans 13 residues. Germline values: CDR1 LNHDA, CDR2 SQIVND (reference sequence).

The rearrangement links TRBV4-2 to TRBJ2-3; D remains unclear. CDR1 and CDR2 from the germline V gene are LGHNA and YNFKEQ. Trimming pared 6 bases from V and 6 bases from J, leaving 13 bases between. CDR3 size: 13 residues. The CDR3 nucleotides are TGTGCCAGCAGTCTAACCGAGTTGGATACGCAGTATTTT. It yields the protein CASSLTELDTQYF.

The chain joins TRBV7-8 to TRBJ2-7; TRBD2 might be the D (5 bases). This CDR3 has 18 amino acids. Germline V gene sequence: CDR1 SGHVS, CDR2 FQNEAQ. V lost 5 bases and J 3 bases, leaving 26 bases between the germline ends. CDR3 residues: CASSQSSGPNTRYYEQYF. The CDR3 nucleotides read TGTGCCAGCAGCCAATCGAGCGGACCCAACACGAGGTACTACGAGCAGTACTTC.

The genes are TRBV7-8 and TRBJ2-4; 9 positions match TRBD1. Trimming at V came to 5 bases and at J to 2 bases, leaving 4 bases not matched to a gene. Per germline, CDR1 SGHVS and CDR2 FQNEAQ. The CDR3 loop spans 15 amino acids. As DNA, the CDR3 is TGTGCCAGCAGCCTCACAGGGGGCTCCAAAAACATTCAGTACTTC. Its protein is CASSLTGGSKNIQYF.

This clone was seen just once. This chain connects TRBV4-1 to TRBJ2-7; D is possibly TRBD2 (6 bases). CDR1 is MGHRA and CDR2 is YSYEKL in the germline V gene. V was pared by 2 bases and J by 1 base, with 15 bases between. CDR3 length: 16 residues. For the CDR3, the DNA is TGCGCCAGCAGCCAACAGCACCGGGACTCTTCCTACGAGCAGTACTTC. Its protein is CASSQQHRDSSYEQYF.

V is TRBV29-1 and J is TRBJ2-1; D perhaps matches TRBD2 (6 bases). In germline, CDR1 is SQVTM, CDR2 ANQGSEA. There are 13 residues in the CDR3. V was trimmed by 4 bases and J by 9 bases, leaving 16 bases between them. CDR3 sequence reads: CSVAHLGGAEQFF. The DNA for the CDR3 is TGCAGCGTTGCGCATTTGGGAGGCGCTGAGCAGTTCTTC.

A word on this clone: A junction end diverges from the germline sequence, so it may reflect a read error. The rearrangement links TRBV19 to TRBJ2-1, with 9 bases aligning to TRBD2. The CDR3 consists of 17 residues. The germline V gene has CDR1 LNHDA and CDR2 SQIVND (reference sequence). The DNA for the CDR3 is TGTGCCAGTAGTATAGGGCCTGGGACTAGCTCGAAGAGGGGCCCAGTCTTC. It translates to CASSIGPGTSSKRGPVF.

V and J are TRBV6-5 and TRBJ2-7, with D perhaps matching TRBD1 (6 bases). Trimming pared 7 bases from V and 1 base from J, leaving 17 bases between. The CDR3 is 15 residues long. The V gene's germline CDR1 is MNHEY and CDR2 SVGAGI. The CDR3 nucleotides are TGTGCCAGCAAGCAAACTACAGGGTGGTCCTACGAGCAGTACTTC. The encoded protein is CASKQTTGWSYEQYF.

The chain carries TRBV5-1 and TRBJ2-5; TRBD2 is a possible D gene (5 bases). The J call may be incorrect, as the DNA end agrees better with TRBJ2-7. The CDR3 sequence is 15 residues long. Germline V gives CDR1 SGHRS, CDR2 YFSETQ. CDR3 nucleotide sequence: TGCGCCAGCAGCTTGGGCTATGGAGGAGAGGACGAGCAGTACTTC. Translating gives CASSLGYGGEDEQYF.

About this clone: Other DNA variants within this sample encode the same CDR3. V and J are TRBV7-9 and TRBJ2-7; unclear D gene. The germline V gene has CDR1 SEHNR and CDR2 FQNEAQ (reference sequence). The CDR3 is made up of 12 amino acids. V gave up 1 base and J gave up 6 bases, with 7 bases separating them. The CDR3 DNA reads TGTGCCAGCAGCTTAGGTGGTAGCGAGCAGTACTTC. Encoded protein: CASSLGGSEQYF.

This clone was recorded only once. The V call is TRBV5-1, the J call TRBJ2-1; D could derive from TRBD1 or TRBD2 (5 bases each). The CDR3 covers 15 residues. V lost 2 bases and J lost 0, with 9 bases in between. The V gene's germline CDR1 is SGHRS and CDR2 YFSETQ. The CDR3 DNA reads TGCGCCAGCAGCTTTGAGGGGAGCTCCTACAATGAGCAGTTCTTC. It codes for CASSFEGSSYNEQFF. The complete variable domain, with remaining parts taken from reference TRBV5-1 and TRBJ2-1, reads KAGVTQTPRYLIKTRGQQVTLSCSPISGHRSVSWYQQTPGQGLQFLFEYFSETQRNKGNFPGRFSGRQFSNSRSEMNVSTLELGDSALYLCASSFEGSSYNEQFFGPGTRLTVL.

Comment on this clone: The junction does not match germline at one end; this may be a read error. V and J are TRBV6-5 and TRBJ2-1; D is ambiguous. Germline V lookup: CDR1 MNHEY, CDR2 SVGAGI. The CDR3 is made up of 9 amino acids. The CDR3 here is CASTLPRIF. The DNA for the CDR3 is TGTGCCAGCACCTTACCCCGGATCTTC.

Concerning this clone: The same CDR3 is also encoded by other DNA sequences in this sample. This chain uses TRBV7-9 with TRBJ2-2; a possible D gene is TRBD1 (5 bases). The length of the CDR3 is 15 residues. Trimming took 2 bases from V and 1 from J, leaving 8 bases between them. Germline loops: CDR1 SEHNR, CDR2 FQNEAQ (reference sequence). CDR3 residues: CASSLRGGNTGELFF. DNA for the CDR3: TGTGCCAGCAGCTTAAGGGGCGGGAACACCGGGGAGCTGTTTTTT.

The V and J genes are TRBV4-3 and TRBJ2-1; possibly TRBD1 or TRBD2 for D (5 bases each). CDR1 and CDR2 (germline): LGHNA, YSLEER. The CDR3 loop spans 14 amino acids. V was clipped by 5 bases and J by 9 bases, with 17 bases between them. CDR3: CASSVGTGGGEQFF. The CDR3 DNA reads TGCGCCAGCAGCGTCGGGACGGGCGGCGGTGAGCAGTTCTTC.

V gene TRBV30 combines with J gene TRBJ2-1; 14 bases line up with TRBD2. The V and J ends lost 7 bases and 4 bases, in that order; junction bases with no gene match: 12. Germline V lookup: CDR1 GTSNPN, CDR2 SVGIG (reference sequence). The CDR3 consists of 17 residues. The CDR3, as DNA: TGTGCCTTATACTGGACTAGCGGGAGGCATACATACAATGAGCAGTTCTTC. Protein sequence: CALYWTSGRHTYNEQFF.

The chain carries TRBV5-1 and TRBJ2-5; no clear D. The CDR3 consists of 13 residues. Germline CDR1 SGHRS, CDR2 YFSETQ. V lost 6 bases and J lost 1, with 10 bases in between. As DNA, the CDR3 is TGCGCCAGCACCCCTTCCCCCCAAGAGACCCAGTACTTC. Translation gives CASTPSPQETQYF.

This clone was seen a single time. This chain connects TRBV7-3 to TRBJ2-2; 7 nucleotides match TRBD1. From germline, CDR1 is SGHTA and CDR2 FQGTGA. The CDR3 totals 13 residues. After removal of 5 bases from V and 6 bases from J, the junction contained 3 bases not matched to a gene. DNA of the CDR3: TGTGCCAGCAGCCTCGGGACAGCCGGGGAGCTGTTTTTT. Its translation is CASSLGTAGELFF.

The rearrangement joins TRBV9 to TRBJ1-4; D gene uncertain. This CDR3 has 15 residues. The ends were cut back, 4 bases at V and 6 bases at J, with 16 bases in the middle. Germline values: CDR1 SGDLS, CDR2 YYNGEE. CDR3 protein: CASSSSPSGDEKLFF. CDR3 DNA sequence: TGTGCCAGCAGCTCTAGTCCGTCTGGGGATGAAAAACTGTTTTTT.

The chain combines TRBV19 with TRBJ2-4, with D possibly being TRBD1 (5 bases). The CDR3 runs to 16 residues. Germline CDR1 reads LNHDA; CDR2 reads SQIVND (reference sequence). Between the trimmed V and J ends, which lost 8 bases and 0 bases, there was a span of 17 bases. The CDR3 protein is CASSPPGNLAKNIQYF. The CDR3 DNA is TGTGCCAGTTCCCCTCCAGGGAATCTAGCCAAAAACATTCAGTACTTC.

This chain links TRBV18 with TRBJ1-4; 9 nucleotides agree with TRBD1. Germline V CDR1 and CDR2: KGHSH, LQKENI. J gave up 8 bases and V 0 bases, and 4 bases lay outside the gene matches. The CDR3 has 15 residues. The CDR3 protein is CASSPPGQGREKLFF. CDR3 nucleotide sequence: TGTGCCAGCTCACCACCGGGACAGGGACGGGAAAAACTGTTTTTT.

The genes are TRBV18 and TRBJ2-7; D gene unclear. Looked up from germline, CDR1 is KGHSH and CDR2 is LQKENI. This CDR3 region has 14 residues. V lost 6 bases and J 4 bases, leaving 16 bases between the germline ends. The CDR3 is CASSSRLSGYEQYF. DNA for the CDR3: TGTGCCAGCTCTTCTCGGTTATCCGGTTACGAGCAGTACTTC.

V is TRBV5-1 and J is TRBJ2-7; D gene ambiguous. The CDR3 has 14 amino acids. With 2 bases removed from V and 7 bases from J, the gap between germline ends came to 16 bases. CDR1 and CDR2 from the germline V gene are SGHRS and YFSETQ. The CDR3 protein is CASSLSGSPWEQYF. Written as DNA, the CDR3 is TGCGCCAGCAGCTTAAGTGGCTCACCCTGGGAGCAGTACTTC.